This entry is about one T cell receptor (beta chain). The record originates from a study of blood T cell repertoires in COVID-19. Study-wide context: Acute and convalescent COVID-19 samples came from the United States, Italy and Spain. Sample material is recorded as cDNA or gDNA derived from T cells, B-cell-depleted T cells, or PBMCs.

Original processing notes: Counts of nucleated cells, estimated from reference gene primer amplification, were obtained. Clones were read by immunoSEQ multiplex PCR, and TCRdb kept only the in-frame ones, dropping some. The DNA was the basis for D and trimming; V, J and clone size are from that table. The table lists some 100,000 clones, around 87% of them singletons. The sequencing sample was made of peripheral blood. This TCR was recovered from a human donor in a cohort sampled during active COVID-19.

CDR3 in amino acids: CASSLKEGPNTEAFF. CDR3 DNA: TGTGCCAGCAGCTTGAAGGAGGGACCCAACACTGAAGCTTTCTTT. The chain couples TRBV5-4 to TRBJ1-1; D possibly corresponds to TRBD1 (5 bases). Trimming took 1 base from V and 2 from J, leaving 12 bases between them. The CDR3 spans 15 residues. The germline V gene encodes CDR1 SGHNT and CDR2 YYREEE (reference sequence).